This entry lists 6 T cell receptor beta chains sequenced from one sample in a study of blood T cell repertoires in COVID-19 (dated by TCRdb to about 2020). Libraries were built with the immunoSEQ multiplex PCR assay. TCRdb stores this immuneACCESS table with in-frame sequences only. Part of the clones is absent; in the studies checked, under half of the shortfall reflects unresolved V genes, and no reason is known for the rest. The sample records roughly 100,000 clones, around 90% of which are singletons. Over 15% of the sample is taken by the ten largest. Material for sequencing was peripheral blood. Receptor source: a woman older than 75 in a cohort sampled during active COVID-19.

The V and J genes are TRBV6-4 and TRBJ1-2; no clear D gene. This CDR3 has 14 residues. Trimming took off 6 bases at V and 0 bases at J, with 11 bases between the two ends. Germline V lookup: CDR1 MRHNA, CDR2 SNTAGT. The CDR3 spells CASSPSTANYGYTF. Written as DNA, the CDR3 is TGTGCCAGCAGCCCGTCCACAGCTAACTATGGCTACACCTTC.

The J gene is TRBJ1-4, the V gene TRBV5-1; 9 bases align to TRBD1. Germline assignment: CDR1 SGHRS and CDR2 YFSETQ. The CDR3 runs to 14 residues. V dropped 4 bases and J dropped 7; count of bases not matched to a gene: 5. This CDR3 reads CASSRDREGEKLFF. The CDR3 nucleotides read TGCGCCAGCAGCAGGGACAGGGAAGGTGAAAAACTGTTTTTT.

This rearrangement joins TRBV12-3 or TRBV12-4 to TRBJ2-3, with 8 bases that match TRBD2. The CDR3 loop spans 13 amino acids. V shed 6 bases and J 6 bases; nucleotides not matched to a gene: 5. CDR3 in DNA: TGTGCCAGCAGGGGACTAGGGACGGATACGCAGTATTTT. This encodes CASRGLGTDTQYF.

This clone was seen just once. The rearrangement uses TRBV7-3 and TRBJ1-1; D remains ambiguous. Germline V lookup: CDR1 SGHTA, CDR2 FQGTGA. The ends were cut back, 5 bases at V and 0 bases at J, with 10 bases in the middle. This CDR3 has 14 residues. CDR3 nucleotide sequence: TGTGCCAGCAGCCCTTCCGGGTTGAACACTGAAGCTTTCTTT. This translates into CASSPSGLNTEAFF.

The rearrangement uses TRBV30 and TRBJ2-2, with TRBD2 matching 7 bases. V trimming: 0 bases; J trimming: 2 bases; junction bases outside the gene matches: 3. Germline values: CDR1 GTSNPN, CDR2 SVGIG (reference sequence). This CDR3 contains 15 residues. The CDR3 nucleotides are TGTGCCTGGAGTGTAAGGGGACTAAACACCGGGGAGCTGTTTTTT. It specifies CAWSVRGLNTGELFF.

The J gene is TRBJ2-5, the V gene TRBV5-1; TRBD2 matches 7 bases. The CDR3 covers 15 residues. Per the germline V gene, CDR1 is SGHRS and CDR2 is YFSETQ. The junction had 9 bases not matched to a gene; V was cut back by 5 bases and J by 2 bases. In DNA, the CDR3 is TGCGCCAGCAGTACTCCAGCGGGGCTACAAGAGACCCAGTACTTC. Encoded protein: CASSTPAGLQETQYF. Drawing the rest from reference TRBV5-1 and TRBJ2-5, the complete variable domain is KAGVTQTPRYLIKTRGQQVTLSCSPISGHRSVSWYQQTPGQGLQFLFEYFSETQRNKGNFPGRFSGRQFSNSRSEMNVSTLELGDSALYLCASSTPAGLQETQYFGPGTRLLVL.